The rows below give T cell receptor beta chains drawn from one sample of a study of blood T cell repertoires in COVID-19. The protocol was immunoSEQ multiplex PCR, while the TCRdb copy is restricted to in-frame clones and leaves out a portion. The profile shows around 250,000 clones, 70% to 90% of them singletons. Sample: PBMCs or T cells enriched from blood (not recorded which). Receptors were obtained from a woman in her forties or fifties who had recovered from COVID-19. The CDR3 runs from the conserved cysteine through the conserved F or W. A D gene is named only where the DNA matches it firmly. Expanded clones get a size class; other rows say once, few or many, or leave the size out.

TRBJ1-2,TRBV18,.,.,CASQGQTNYGYTF,TGTGCCAGCCAAGGACAGACTAACTATGGCTACACCTTC
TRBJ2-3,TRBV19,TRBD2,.,CASSMGGRAADTQYF,TGTGCCAGTAGTATGGGCGGGAGGGCCGCAGATACGCAGTATTTT
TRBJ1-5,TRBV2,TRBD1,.,CASSRDRDGNQPQHF,TGTGCCAGCAGTCGGGACAGGGATGGCAATCAGCCCCAGCATTTT
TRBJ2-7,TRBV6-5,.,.,CASGWFGSGSEQYF,TGTGCCAGCGGATGGTTCGGCTCGGGGAGCGAGCAGTACTTC
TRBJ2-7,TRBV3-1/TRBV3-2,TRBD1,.,CASGTGPYEQYF,TGTGCCAGCGGGACAGGGCCGTACGAGCAGTACTTC
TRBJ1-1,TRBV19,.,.,CASSIVSGFTEAFF,TGTGCCAGTAGTATAGTTTCAGGGTTCACTGAAGCTTTCTTT
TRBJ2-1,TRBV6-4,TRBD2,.,CASNPSSGLAGDLSYNEQFF,TGTGCCAGCAACCCTAGCTCGGGACTAGCGGGAGACCTCTCCTACAATGAGCAGTTCTTC
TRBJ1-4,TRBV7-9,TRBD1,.,CASSWTGFEKLFF,TGTGCCAGCAGCTGGACAGGGTTTGAAAAACTGTTTTTT
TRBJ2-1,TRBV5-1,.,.,CASSPFALSSYNEQFF,TGCGCCAGCAGCCCCTTTGCATTGAGCTCCTACAATGAGCAGTTCTTC
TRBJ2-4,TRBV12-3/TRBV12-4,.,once,CASNSGVQNIQYF,TGTGCCAGCAATAGCGGTGTCCAAAACATTCAGTACTTC
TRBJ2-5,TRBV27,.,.,CASSPRGNIETQYF,TGTGCCAGCAGTCCAAGGGGTAACATAGAGACCCAGTACTTC
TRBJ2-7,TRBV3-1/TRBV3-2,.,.,CASSHAGLTAYEQYF,TGTGCCAGCAGCCACGCCGGACTTACGGCCTACGAGCAGTACTTC
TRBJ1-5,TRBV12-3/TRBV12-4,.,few,CASSLGGPQHF,TGTGCCAGCAGTTTGGGGGGGCCCCAGCATTTT
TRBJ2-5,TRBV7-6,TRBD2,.,CASSLNLAGGGETQYF,TGTGCCAGCAGCTTGAACCTAGCGGGGGGAGGGGAGACCCAGTACTTC
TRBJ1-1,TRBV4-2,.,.,CASSQDARGRAFF,TGTGCCAGCAGCCAAGATGCGAGGGGGAGAGCTTTCTTT
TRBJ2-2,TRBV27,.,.,CASSFSNTGELFF,TGTGCCAGCAGTTTCTCGAACACCGGGGAGCTGTTTTTT
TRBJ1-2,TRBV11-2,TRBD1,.,CASSKGQGPNYGYTF,TGTGCCAGCAGCAAGGGACAGGGGCCGAACTATGGCTACACCTTC
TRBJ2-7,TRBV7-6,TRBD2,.,CASSLAGGGVYEQYF,TGTGCCAGCAGCTTAGCCGGGGGGGGCGTCTACGAGCAGTACTTC
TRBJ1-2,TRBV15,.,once,CATSRGAGTGGYTF,TGTGCCACCAGCAGAGGGGCCGGGACTGGTGGCTACACCTTC
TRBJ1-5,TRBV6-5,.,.,CASGAGWGQPQHF,TGTGCCAGTGGGGCAGGATGGGGTCAGCCCCAGCATTTT
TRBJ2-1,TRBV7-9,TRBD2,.,CASSLAGRSLTEQFF,TGTGCCAGCAGCTTAGCCGGGAGGAGCTTAACTGAGCAGTTCTTC
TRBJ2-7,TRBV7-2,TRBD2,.,CASSLVASGSSYEQYF,TGTGCCAGCAGCTTAGTGGCTAGCGGGTCCTCCTACGAGCAGTACTTC
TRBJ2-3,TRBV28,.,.,CASNGPSNGTDTQYF,TGTGCCAGCAATGGGCCATCCAACGGCACAGATACGCAGTATTTT
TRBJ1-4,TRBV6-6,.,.,CASSYMAATNEKLFF,TGTGCCAGCAGTTACATGGCAGCAACTAATGAAAAACTGTTTTTT